This T cell receptor (beta chain) was captured in a study of blood T cell repertoires in COVID-19. Study information: Some COVID-19 samples were acute and others convalescent; all came from the United States, Italy and Spain. T cells, B-cell-depleted T cells, or PBMCs provided the cDNA or gDNA that served as material.

This CDR3 contains 14 residues. The V end lost 4 bases, the J end lost 6 bases, and 11 bases lay between the germline ends. CDR1 is KGHDR and CDR2 is SFDVKD in the germline V gene. The authors' processing: Reference gene primer amplification gave nucleated cell count estimates. Sequencing was performed with immunoSEQ multiplex PCR; in TCRdb, only in-frame clones are kept and a portion is missing. The V and J calls and clone size are taken from that table; D and trimming were inferred from the DNA. The sample carries roughly 110,000 clones, roughly 81% recorded once. Sequenced material: peripheral blood. The clonotype was recovered from a man aged 35-49 years with acute or convalescent COVID-19. The V call is TRBV24-1, the J call TRBJ1-4; no definite D call. The CDR3 protein is CATSESRPDEKLFF. CDR3 in DNA: TGTGCCACCAGTGAGTCCCGCCCAGATGAAAAACTGTTTTTT.